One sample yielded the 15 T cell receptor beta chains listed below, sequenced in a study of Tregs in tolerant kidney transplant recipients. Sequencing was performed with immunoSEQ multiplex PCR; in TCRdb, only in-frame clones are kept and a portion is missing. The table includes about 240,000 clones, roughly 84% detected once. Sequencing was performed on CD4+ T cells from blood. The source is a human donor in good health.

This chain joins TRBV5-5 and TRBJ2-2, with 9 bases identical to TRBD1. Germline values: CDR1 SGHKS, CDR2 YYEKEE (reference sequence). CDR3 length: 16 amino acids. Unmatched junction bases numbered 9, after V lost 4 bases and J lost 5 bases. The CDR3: CASSPRDRDGTGELFF. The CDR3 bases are TGTGCCAGCAGCCCCCGGGACAGGGATGGTACCGGGGAGCTGTTTTTT. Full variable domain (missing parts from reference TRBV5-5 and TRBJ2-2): DAGVTQSPTHLIKTRGQQVTLRCSPISGHKSVSWYQQVLGQGPQFIFQYYEKEERGRGNFPDRFSARQFPNYSSELNVNALLLGDSALYLCASSPRDRDGTGELFFGEGSRLTVL.

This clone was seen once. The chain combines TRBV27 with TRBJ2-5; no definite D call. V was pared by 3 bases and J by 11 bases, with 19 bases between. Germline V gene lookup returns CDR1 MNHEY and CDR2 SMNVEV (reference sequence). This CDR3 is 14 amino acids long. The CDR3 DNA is TGTGCCAGCAGTTTTGCCACGACACTACGAGAGCAGTACTTC. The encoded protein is CASSFATTLREQYF.

The CDR3 here is CASRDRAEEQYF. In nucleotides, the CDR3 is TGTGCCAGCAGGGACAGGGCTGAAGAGCAGTACTTC. J is TRBJ2-7 and V is TRBV6-5, with 8 nucleotides matching TRBD1. CDR1 is MNHEY and CDR2 is SVGAGI in the germline V gene. V lost 6 bases and J lost 7; bases outside the gene matches: 5. This CDR3 has 12 residues.

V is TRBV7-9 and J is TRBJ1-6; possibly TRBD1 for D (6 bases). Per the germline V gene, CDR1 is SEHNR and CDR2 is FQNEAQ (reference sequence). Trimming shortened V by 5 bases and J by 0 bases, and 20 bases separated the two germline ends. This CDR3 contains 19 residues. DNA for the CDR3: TGTGCCAGCAGCGCCCATGGACAGTCTCCCAGCTCCTATAATTCACCCCTCCACTTT. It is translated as CASSAHGQSPSSYNSPLHF.

CDR3 DNA: TGTGCCAGCAGTACGGACACCCTGCGTTACACAGATACGCAGTATTTT. It specifies CASSTDTLRYTDTQYF. The V gene is TRBV2, the J gene TRBJ2-3, with a weak D call TRBD1 (5 bases). Germline CDR1 reads SNHLY; CDR2 reads FYNNEI. V lost 5 bases and J lost 2, with 17 bases in between. The CDR3 runs to 16 residues.

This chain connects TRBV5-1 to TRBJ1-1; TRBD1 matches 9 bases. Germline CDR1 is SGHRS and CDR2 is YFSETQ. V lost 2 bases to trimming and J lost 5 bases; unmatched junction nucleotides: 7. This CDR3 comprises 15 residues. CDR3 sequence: CASSLVRTGETEAFF. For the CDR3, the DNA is TGCGCCAGCAGCTTAGTTAGGACAGGGGAGACTGAAGCTTTCTTT.

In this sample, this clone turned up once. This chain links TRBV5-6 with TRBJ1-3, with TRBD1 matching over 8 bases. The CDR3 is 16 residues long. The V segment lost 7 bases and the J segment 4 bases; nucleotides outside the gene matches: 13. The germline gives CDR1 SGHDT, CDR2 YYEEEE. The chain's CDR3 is CASPPRAGGVGNTIYF. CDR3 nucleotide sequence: TGTGCCAGCCCCCCTCGGGCAGGGGGCGTGGGAAACACCATATATTTT.

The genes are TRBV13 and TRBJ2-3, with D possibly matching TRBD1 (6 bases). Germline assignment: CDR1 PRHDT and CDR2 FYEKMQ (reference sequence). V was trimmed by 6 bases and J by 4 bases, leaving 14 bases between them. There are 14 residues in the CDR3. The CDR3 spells CASRSYRDADTQYF. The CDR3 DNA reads TGTGCCAGCAGATCATACAGGGACGCAGATACGCAGTATTTT.

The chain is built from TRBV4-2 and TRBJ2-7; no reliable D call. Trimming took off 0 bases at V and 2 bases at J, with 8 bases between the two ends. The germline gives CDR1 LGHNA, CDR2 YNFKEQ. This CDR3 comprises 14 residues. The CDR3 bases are TGTGCCAGCAGCCAAGATCTCGCCACCTACGAGCAGTACTTC. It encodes CASSQDLATYEQYF.

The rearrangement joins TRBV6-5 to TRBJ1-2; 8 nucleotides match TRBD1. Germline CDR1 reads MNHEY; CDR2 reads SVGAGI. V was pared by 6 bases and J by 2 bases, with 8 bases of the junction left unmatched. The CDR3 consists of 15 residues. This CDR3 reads CASRAGTGINYGYTF. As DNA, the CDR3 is TGTGCCAGCAGGGCAGGGACAGGAATAAACTATGGCTACACCTTC.

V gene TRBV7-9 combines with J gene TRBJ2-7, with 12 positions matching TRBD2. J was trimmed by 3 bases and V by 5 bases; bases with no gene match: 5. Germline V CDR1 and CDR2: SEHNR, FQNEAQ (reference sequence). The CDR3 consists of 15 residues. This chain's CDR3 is CASSLRLAGDYEQYF. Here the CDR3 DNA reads TGTGCCAGCAGCCTGCGACTAGCGGGGGACTACGAGCAGTACTTC.

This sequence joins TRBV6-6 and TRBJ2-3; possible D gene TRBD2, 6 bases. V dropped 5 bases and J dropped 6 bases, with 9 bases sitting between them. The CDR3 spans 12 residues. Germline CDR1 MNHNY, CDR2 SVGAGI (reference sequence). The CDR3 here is CASSLRGDTQYF. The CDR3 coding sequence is TGTGCCAGCAGTCTACGGGGGGATACGCAGTATTTT.

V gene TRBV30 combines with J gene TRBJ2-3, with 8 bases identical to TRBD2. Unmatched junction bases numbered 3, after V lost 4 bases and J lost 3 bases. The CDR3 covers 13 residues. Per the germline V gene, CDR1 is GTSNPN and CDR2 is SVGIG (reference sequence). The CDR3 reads CAWNLAGTDTQYF. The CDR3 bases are TGTGCCTGGAATTTAGCGGGGACAGATACGCAGTATTTT.

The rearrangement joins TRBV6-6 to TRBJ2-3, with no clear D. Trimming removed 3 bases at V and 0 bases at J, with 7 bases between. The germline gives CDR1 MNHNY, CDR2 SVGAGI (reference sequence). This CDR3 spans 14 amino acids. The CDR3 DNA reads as TGTGCCAGCAGTTATGGCAGAAGCACAGATACGCAGTATTTT. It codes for CASSYGRSTDTQYF.

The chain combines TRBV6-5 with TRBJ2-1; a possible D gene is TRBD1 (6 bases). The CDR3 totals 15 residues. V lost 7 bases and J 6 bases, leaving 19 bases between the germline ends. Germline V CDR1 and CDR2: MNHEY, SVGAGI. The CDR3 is CASNTDRSITNEQFF. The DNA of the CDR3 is TGTGCCAGCAACACGGACAGATCAATCACCAATGAGCAGTTCTTC.